This TCR beta chain was documented in a study of CD8+ T cells in alopecia areata. General study results and limits: Scalp sample sequencing also detects resident alphabeta T cells of normal skin. Greater clonality was observed in lesional scalp samples, especially alopecia totalis/universalis, versus normal scalp. Shared TCR sequences were less clear between patients than in mice, possibly partly from HLA diversity.

cDNA prepared by RNA extraction and subsequent reverse transcription served as the template for sequencing. Some clones are missing from TCRdb's copy, which holds only in-frame ones; the method was immunoSEQ multiplex PCR. The sample gives 7,000 to 9,500 clones, 55% of which show up once; under 15% is in the top ten. With regard to this clone: Its target is unknown.

Germline V CDR1 and CDR2: SGHNT, YYREEE (reference sequence). The length of the CDR3 is 16 residues. V trimming: 4 bases; J trimming: 2 bases; junction bases outside the gene matches: 6. Specimens obtained from alopecia areata patients comprised lesional scalp punch biopsies and peripheral blood. Sequences were derived from skin, sampled at week 0. The chain recombines TRBV5-4 with TRBJ2-3; 11 nucleotides agree with TRBD2. The receptor was isolated from a human donor with alopecia areata. The CDR3 here is CASSPRLAGYTDTQYF. DNA for the CDR3: TGTGCCAGCAGCCCCCGACTAGCGGGATACACAGATACGCAGTATTTT.